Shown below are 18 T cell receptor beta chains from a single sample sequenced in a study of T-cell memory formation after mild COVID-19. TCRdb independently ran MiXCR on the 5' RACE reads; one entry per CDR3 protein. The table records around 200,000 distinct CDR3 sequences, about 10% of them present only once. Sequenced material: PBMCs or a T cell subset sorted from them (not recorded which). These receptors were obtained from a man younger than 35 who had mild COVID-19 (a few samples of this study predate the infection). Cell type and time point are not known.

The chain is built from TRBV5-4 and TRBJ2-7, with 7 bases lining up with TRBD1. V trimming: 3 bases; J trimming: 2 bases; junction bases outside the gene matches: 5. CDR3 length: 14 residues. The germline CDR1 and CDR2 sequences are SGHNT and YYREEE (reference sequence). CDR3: CASSSGQVTYEQYF. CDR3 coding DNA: TGTGCCAGCAGCTCCGGACAGGTAACCTACGAGCAGTACTTC.

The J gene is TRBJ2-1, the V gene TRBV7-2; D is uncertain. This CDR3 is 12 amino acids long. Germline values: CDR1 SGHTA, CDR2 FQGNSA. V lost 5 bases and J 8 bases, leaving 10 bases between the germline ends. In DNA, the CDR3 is TGTGCCAGCAGCGTATCCAGCTATGAGCAGTTCTTC. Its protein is CASSVSSYEQFF.

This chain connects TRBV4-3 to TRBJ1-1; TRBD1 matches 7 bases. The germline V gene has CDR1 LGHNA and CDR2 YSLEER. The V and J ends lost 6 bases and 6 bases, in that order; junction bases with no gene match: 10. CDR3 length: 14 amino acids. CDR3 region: CASSRNKGAPEAFF. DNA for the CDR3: TGCGCCAGCAGTCGCAACAAGGGGGCCCCTGAAGCTTTCTTT.

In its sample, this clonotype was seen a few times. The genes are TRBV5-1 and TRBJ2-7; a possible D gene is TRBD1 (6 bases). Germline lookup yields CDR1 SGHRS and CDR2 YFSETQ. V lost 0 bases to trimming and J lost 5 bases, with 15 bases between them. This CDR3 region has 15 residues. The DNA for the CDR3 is TGCGCCAGCAGCTTGGAGGGCAGGGGATCCAACGAGCAGTACGTC. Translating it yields CASSLEGRGSNEQYV.

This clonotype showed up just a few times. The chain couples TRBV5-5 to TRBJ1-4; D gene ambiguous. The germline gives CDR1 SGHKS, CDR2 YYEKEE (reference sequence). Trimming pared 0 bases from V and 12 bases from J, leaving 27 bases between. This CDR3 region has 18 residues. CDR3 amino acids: CASSLAASYNNRALELFF. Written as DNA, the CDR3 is TGTGCCAGCAGCTTGGCGGCTAGCTATAATAATAGAGCCCTTGAACTGTTTTTT.

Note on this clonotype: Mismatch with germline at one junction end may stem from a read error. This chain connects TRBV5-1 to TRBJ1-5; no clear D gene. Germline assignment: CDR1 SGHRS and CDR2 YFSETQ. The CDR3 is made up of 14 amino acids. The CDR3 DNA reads TGCGCCAGCAGCTTTAACGGGGAGGGTCAGCCCCGGCATTTT. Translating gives CASSFNGEGQPRHF.

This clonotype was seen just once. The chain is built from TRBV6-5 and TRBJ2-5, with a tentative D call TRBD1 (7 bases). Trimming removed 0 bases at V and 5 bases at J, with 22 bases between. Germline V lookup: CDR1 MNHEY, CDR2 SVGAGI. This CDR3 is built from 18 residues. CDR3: CASSYSNPAGGIKETQYF. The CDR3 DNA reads TGTGCCAGCAGTTACTCGAATCCGGCAGGGGGGATTAAGGAGACCCAGTACTTC.

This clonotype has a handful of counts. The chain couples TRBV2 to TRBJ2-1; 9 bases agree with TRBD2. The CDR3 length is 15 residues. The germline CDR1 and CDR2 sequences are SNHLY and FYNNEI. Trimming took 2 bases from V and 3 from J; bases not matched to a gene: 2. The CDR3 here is CASSETSGLYNEQFF. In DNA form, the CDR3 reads TGTGCCAGCAGTGAAACTAGCGGGCTCTACAATGAGCAGTTCTTC.

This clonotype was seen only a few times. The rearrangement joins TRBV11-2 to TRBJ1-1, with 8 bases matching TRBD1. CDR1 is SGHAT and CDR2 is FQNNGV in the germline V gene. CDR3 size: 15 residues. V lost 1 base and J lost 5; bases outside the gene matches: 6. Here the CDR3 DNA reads TGTGCCAGCAGCTTAGTCAGGGGGCGGATTACTGAAGCTTTCTTT. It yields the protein CASSLVRGRITEAFF.

The chain's CDR3 is CATSDPSTSSDTQYF. The CDR3 nucleotides read TGTGCCACCAGTGATCCATCGACTAGCTCAGATACGCAGTATTTT. This sequence joins TRBV24-1 and TRBJ2-3; 7 bases map to TRBD2. J was trimmed by 4 bases and V by 3 bases; bases with no gene match: 6. The CDR3 contains 15 residues. The germline V gene has CDR1 KGHDR and CDR2 SFDVKD.

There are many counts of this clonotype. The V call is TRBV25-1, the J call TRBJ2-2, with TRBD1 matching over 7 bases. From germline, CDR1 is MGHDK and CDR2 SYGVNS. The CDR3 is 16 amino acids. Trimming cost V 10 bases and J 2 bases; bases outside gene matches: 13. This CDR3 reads CATLREGTANTGELFF. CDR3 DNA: TGTGCCACCCTTCGGGAAGGGACAGCTAACACCGGGGAGCTGTTTTTT.

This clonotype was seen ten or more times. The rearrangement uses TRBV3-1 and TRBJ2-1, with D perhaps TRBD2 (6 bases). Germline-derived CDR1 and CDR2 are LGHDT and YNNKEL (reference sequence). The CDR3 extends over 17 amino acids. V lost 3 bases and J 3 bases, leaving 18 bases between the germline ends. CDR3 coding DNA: TGTGCCAGCAGCCAGTCGACTAGGACGGAGCGCTACAATGAGCAGTTCTTC. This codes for CASSQSTRTERYNEQFF.

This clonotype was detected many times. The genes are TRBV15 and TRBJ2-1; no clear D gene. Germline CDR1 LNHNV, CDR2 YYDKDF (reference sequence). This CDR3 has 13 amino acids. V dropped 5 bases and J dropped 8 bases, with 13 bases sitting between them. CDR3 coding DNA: TGTGCCACCAGCCCCGAACAATATCATGAGCAGTTCTTC. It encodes CATSPEQYHEQFF.

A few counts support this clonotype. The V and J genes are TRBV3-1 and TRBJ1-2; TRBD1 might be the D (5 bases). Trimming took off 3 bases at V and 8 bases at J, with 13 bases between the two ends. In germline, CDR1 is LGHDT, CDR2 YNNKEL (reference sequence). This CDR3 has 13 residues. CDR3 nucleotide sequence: TGTGCCAGCAGCCATCTGGATACAGGAGGCTACACCTTC. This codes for CASSHLDTGGYTF.

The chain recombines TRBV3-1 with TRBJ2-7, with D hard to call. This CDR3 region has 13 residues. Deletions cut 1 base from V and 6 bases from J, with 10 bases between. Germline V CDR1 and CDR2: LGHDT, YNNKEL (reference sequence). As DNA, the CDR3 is TGTGCCAGCAGCCAAGCGGAAAGCTCCGAGCAGTACGTC. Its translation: CASSQAESSEQYV.

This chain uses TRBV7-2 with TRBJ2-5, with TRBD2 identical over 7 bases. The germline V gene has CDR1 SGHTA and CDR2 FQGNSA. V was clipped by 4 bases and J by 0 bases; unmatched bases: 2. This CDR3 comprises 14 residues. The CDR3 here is CASSSGLYQETQYF. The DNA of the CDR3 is TGTGCCAGCAGCTCGGGACTATACCAAGAGACCCAGTACTTC.

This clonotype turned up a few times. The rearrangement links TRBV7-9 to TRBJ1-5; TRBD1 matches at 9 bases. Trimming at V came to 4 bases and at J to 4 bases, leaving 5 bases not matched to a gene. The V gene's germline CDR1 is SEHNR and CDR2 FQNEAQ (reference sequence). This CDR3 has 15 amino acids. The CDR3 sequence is CASSSTGTGNQPQHF. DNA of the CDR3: TGTGCCAGCAGCTCAACCGGGACAGGGAATCAGCCCCAGCATTTT. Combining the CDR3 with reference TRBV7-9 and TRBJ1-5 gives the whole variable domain DTGVSQNPRHKITKRGQNVTFRCDPISEHNRLYWYRQTLGQGPEFLTYFQNEAQLEKSRLLSDRFSAERPKGSFSTLEIQRTEQGDSAMYLCASSSTGTGNQPQHFGDGTRLSIL.

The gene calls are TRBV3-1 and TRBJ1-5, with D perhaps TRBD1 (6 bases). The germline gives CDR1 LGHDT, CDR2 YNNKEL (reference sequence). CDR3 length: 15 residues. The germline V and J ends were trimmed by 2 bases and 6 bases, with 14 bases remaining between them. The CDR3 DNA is TGTGCCAGCAGCCAAAGTCCAGGGGAGGGTCAGCCCCAGCATTTT. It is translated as CASSQSPGEGQPQHF. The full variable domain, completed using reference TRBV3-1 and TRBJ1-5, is DTAVSQTPKYLVTQMGNDKSIKCEQNLGHDTMYWYKQDSKKFLKIMFSYNNKELIINETVPNRFSPKSPDKAHLNLHINSLELGDSAVYFCASSQSPGEGQPQHFGDGTRLSIL.